Here is one TCR beta chain with its context. Its antigen is still unknown. Libraries used 5'RACE template switching adding universal primer site and UMIs. TCRdb derives one entry per CDR3 protein from the 5' RACE reads, leaving out DNA. This sample's clone table lists 300,000 to 500,000 distinct CDR3 sequences. This sample is drawn from a study of T cells expressing NK-cell markers. Germline lookup yields CDR1 DFQATT and CDR2 SNEGSKA (reference sequence). The CDR3 covers 13 residues. General study results and limits: The CD3+CD56-NKG2C+ fraction of four donors was likewise dominated by these clonotypes.

The TCR originated in a woman aged 45-65 years in good health. The material sequenced was blood T cells: a sorted CD56 or NKG2C T cell subset, CD4+ or CD8+ T cells, or bulk PBMC T cells (not recorded which). The rearrangement joins TRBV20-1 to TRBJ2-1; as DNA is missing, the TRBD2 call by TCRdb cannot be tested. CDR3 region: CSASEPLRVEQFF.